The text below deals with one T cell receptor beta chain. The CDR3 is cut off 3 residues early in the read; its end comes from the germline J gene. The data originate from a study of T cell clonality in common variable immunodeficiency. Sequencing used immunoSEQ multiplex PCR; TCRdb keeps in-frame clones, though not all of them. The specimen has roughly 50,000 clones, none found just once. The germline V gene has CDR1 MNHEY and CDR2 SVGEGT. The CDR3 spans 15 residues. Sequenced input: peripheral blood mononuclear cells. This sequence joins TRBV6-2 or TRBV6-3 and TRBJ1-2; D perhaps matches TRBD1 (5 bases). This receptor was identified in a person aged 18 to 70 in good health. The part of the CDR3 DNA that was read is TGTGCCAGCAGTTTCGGGCTAGCGGGACCCAATGAC. Encoded protein: CASSFGLAGPND. The whole CDR3 protein is CASSFGLAGPNDYTF.